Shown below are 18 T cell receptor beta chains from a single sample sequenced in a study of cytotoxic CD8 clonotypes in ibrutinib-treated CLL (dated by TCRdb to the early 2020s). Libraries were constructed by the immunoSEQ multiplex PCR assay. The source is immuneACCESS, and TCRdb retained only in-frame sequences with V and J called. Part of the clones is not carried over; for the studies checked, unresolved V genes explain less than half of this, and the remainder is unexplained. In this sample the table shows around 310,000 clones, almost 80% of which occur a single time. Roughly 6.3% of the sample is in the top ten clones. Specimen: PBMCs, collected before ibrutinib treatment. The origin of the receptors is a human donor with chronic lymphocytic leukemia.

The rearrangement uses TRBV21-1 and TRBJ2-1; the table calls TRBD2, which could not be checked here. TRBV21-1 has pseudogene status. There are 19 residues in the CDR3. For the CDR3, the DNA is TGTGCCAGCAGCAAGACGCTAGCGGGAGGGAAGAGCTCCTACAATGAGCAGTTCTTC. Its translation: CASSKTLAGGKSSYNEQFF.

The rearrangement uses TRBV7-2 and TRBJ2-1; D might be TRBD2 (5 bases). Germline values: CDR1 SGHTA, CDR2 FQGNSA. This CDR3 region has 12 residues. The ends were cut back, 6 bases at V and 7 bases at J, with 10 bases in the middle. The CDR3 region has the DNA TGTGCCAGCAGGGGAGTCTGGAATGAGCAGTTCTTC. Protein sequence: CASRGVWNEQFF.

The DNA of the CDR3 is TGTGCCAGCAGCTACGACGCCCTAGCGGGAAGCACAGATACGCAGTATTTT. Translating gives CASSYDALAGSTDTQYF. The chain has TRBV7-8 and TRBJ2-3, with 9 bases fitting TRBD2. Germline V CDR1 and CDR2: SGHVS, FQNEAQ. V gave up 4 bases and J gave up 0 bases; unmatched junction bases: 8. CDR3 length equals 17 residues.

The CDR3 nucleotides are TGTGCCAGCAGTCCACGTGGAAGGGGGAGCTATGGCTACACCTTC. This gives the protein CASSPRGRGSYGYTF. This chain joins TRBV28 and TRBJ1-2; TRBD1 might be the D (6 bases). V lost 5 bases to trimming and J lost 4 bases, with 17 bases between them. This CDR3 is 15 amino acids long. Germline lookup yields CDR1 MDHEN and CDR2 SYDVKM.

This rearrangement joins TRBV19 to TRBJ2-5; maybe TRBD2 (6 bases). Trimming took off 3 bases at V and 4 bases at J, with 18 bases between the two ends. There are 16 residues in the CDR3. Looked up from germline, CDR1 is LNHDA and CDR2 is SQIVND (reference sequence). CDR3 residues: CASSIGGAVGRETQYF. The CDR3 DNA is TGTGCCAGTAGTATTGGCGGGGCCGTCGGGCGAGAGACCCAGTACTTC.

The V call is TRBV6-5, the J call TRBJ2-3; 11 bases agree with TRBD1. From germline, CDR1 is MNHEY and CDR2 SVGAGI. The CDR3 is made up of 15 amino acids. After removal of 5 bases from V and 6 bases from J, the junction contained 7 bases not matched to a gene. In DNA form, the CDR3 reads TGTGCCAGCAGTCGCCGGGACAGGGGGACTGATACGCAGTATTTT. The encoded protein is CASSRRDRGTDTQYF.

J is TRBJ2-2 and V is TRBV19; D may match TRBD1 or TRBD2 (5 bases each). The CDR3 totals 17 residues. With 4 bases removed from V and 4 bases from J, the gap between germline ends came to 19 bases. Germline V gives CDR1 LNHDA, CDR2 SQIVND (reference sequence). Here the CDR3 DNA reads TGTGCCAGTAGTACTCCTTGGGGGAGCGGCGGCACCGGGGAGCTGTTTTTT. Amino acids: CASSTPWGSGGTGELFF. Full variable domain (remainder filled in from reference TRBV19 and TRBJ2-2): DGGITQSPKYLFRKEGQNVTLSCEQNLNHDAMYWYRQDPGQGLRLIYYSQIVNDFQKGDIAEGYSVSREKKESFPLTVTSAQKNPTAFYLCASSTPWGSGGTGELFFGEGSRLTVL.

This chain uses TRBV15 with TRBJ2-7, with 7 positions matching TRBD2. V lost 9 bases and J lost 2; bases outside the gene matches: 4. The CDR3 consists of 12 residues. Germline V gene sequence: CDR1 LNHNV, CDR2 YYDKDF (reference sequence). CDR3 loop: CATLGTTYEQYF. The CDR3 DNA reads TGTGCCACACTGGGGACTACCTACGAGCAGTACTTC.

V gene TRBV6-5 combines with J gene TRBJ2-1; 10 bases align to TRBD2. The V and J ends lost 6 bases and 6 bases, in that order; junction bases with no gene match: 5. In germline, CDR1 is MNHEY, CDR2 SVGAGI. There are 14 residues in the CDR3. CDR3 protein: CASRALAGGNEQFF. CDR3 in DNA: TGTGCCAGCAGAGCTTTAGCGGGAGGCAATGAGCAGTTCTTC.

The CDR3 bases are TGTGCCAGCAGCTTAGGGGCTAGCGGCCAACCCGGGGAGCTGTTTTTT. Translating gives CASSLGASGQPGELFF. J is TRBJ2-2 and V is TRBV7-2, with TRBD2 matching over 7 bases. Trimming at V came to 1 base and at J to 6 bases, leaving 8 bases not matched to a gene. The CDR3 runs to 16 residues. From germline, CDR1 is SGHTA and CDR2 FQGNSA.

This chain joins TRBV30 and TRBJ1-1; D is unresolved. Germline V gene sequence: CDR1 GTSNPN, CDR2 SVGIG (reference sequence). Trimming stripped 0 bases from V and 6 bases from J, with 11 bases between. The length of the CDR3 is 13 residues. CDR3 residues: CAWSVSHWAEAFF. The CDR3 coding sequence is TGTGCCTGGAGTGTAAGTCATTGGGCTGAAGCTTTCTTT.

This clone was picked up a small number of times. The CDR3 region is CASIEGGSGELFF. CDR3 nucleotide sequence: TGTGCCAGCATCGAAGGTGGCTCCGGGGAGCTGTTTTTT. V and J are TRBV6-1 and TRBJ2-2; D remains unclear. This CDR3 contains 13 residues. V shed 7 bases and J shed 6 bases, with 12 bases lying between them. Germline CDR1 reads MNHNS; CDR2 reads SASEGT.

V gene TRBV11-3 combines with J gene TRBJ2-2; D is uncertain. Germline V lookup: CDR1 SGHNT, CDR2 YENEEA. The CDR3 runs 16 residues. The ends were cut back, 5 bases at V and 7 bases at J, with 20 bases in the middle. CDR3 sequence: CASSPRTAALGGELFF. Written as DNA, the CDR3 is TGTGCCAGCAGCCCTAGGACCGCCGCTTTAGGCGGGGAGCTGTTTTTT.

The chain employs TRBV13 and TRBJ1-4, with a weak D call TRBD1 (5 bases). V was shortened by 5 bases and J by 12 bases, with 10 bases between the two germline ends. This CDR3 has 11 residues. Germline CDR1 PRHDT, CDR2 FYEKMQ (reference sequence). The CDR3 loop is CASSLLGELFF. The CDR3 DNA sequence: TGTGCCAGCAGCCTGCTAGGGGAACTGTTTTTT.

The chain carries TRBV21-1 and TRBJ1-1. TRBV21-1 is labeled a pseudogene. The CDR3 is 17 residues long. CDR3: CASSGLTRELSDTEAFF. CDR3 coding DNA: TGTGCCAGCAGCGGATTAACTAGGGAACTGTCGGACACTGAAGCTTTCTTT.

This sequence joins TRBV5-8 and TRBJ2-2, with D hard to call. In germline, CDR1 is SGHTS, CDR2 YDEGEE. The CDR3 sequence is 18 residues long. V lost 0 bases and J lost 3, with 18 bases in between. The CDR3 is CASSLGWVTTPDTGELFF. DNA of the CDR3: TGTGCCAGCAGCTTGGGTTGGGTTACCACCCCCGACACCGGGGAGCTGTTTTTT.

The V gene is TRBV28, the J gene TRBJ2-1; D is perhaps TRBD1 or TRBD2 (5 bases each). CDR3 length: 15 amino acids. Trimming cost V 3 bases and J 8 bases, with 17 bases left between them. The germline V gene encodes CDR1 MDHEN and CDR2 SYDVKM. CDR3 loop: CASSLPVDRGDEQFF. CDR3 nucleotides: TGTGCCAGCAGTTTGCCCGTCGACAGAGGGGATGAGCAGTTCTTC.

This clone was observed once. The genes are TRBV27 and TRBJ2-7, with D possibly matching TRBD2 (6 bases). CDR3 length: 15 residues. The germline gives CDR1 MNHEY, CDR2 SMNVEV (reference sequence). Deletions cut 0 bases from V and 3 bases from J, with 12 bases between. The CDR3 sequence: CASSLSSRLVYEQYF. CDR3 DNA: TGTGCCAGCAGTTTATCCTCCAGACTAGTCTACGAGCAGTACTTC.